The 23 T cell receptor beta chains presented below share a single source sample, sequenced in a study of T cells in Graves' hyperthyroidism and ophthalmopathy. TCR beta CDR3 region amplification was performed from RNA transcripts. In the first-round RT-PCR of the TCR CDR3, the HTBI primer set was used. Each CDR3 protein is one row after TCRdb ran MiXCR on the multiplex PCR reads. The table includes over 250,000 distinct CDR3 sequences, approximately 14% detected once. The sequenced sample was blood. Receptors originate from a woman aged 40 to 49 with Graves' ophthalmopathy.

Ten or more counts support this clonotype. The chain is built from TRBV2 and TRBJ2-7; 7 bases map to TRBD1. The CDR3 sequence is 14 residues long. The trim removed 5 bases at V and 2 bases at J, leaving 6 bases unmatched. Germline V gene data show CDR1 as SNHLY and CDR2 as FYNNEI. The CDR3 region has the DNA TGTGCCAGCAGTCGCGGACAGGTTGCCTACGAGCAGTACTTC. It translates to CASSRGQVAYEQYF.

This clonotype was picked up a small number of times. This chain connects TRBV19 to TRBJ1-1; tentative D call: TRBD1 (5 bases). The CDR3 contains 16 residues. Germline CDR1 is LNHDA and CDR2 is SQIVND (reference sequence). V was shortened by 6 bases and J by 3 bases, with 20 bases between the two germline ends. The CDR3 DNA follows: TGTGCCAGTAGATTTACTCGGGACGGAGGATACACTGAAGCTTTCTTT. Protein sequence: CASRFTRDGGYTEAFF.

This clonotype was seen more than once but under ten times. The chain links TRBV20-1 to TRBJ2-2; possible D gene TRBD1, 5 bases. The CDR3 is 13 residues long. The V gene lost 6 bases and the J gene lost 4 bases, with 12 bases spanning the gap. CDR1 DFQATT and CDR2 SNEGSKA come from the germline V gene (reference sequence). CDR3 DNA sequence: TGCAGTGCGCCAGGGTTTGTCACCGGGGAGCTGTTTTTT. Translating it yields CSAPGFVTGELFF.

This clonotype was picked up many times. CDR3 DNA: TGTGCCAGCAGCTTAGTTAGCGGGCGAGCGGATACGCAGTATTTT. Amino acid sequence: CASSLVSGRADTQYF. The chain is built from TRBV7-6 and TRBJ2-3, with TRBD2 matching over 7 bases. CDR1 and CDR2 from the germline V gene are SGHVS and FNYEAQ. This CDR3 spans 15 amino acids. With 1 base clipped from V and 6 bases from J, the junction kept 7 bases outside the gene matches.

This clonotype turned up a few times. A much larger clonotype is one base distant, so this may be a read error. This chain connects TRBV6-1 to TRBJ1-2; 8 bases line up with TRBD1. The ends lost 6 bases at V and 2 bases at J; junction bases unmatched: 2. CDR1 and CDR2 (germline): MNHNS, SASEGT. The CDR3 runs to 13 residues. CDR3 sequence: CASSRTGNYGYTF. Written as DNA, the CDR3 is TGTGCCAGCAGCCGGACAGGGAACTATGGCTACACCTTC.

This clonotype was seen many times. This chain uses TRBV6-1 with TRBJ1-1, with TRBD1 as a possible D gene (5 bases). V gave up 10 bases and J gave up 4 bases, with 16 bases separating them. This CDR3 contains 13 residues. Germline loops: CDR1 MNHNS, CDR2 SASEGT. This chain's CDR3 is CATRTSGITEAFF. Here the CDR3 DNA reads TGTGCCACCCGCACCTCAGGGATCACTGAAGCTTTCTTT.

In this sample, this clonotype turned up many times. The V call is TRBV2, the J call TRBJ2-1; tentatively, D is TRBD2 (7 bases). V lost 6 bases and J lost 12, with 15 bases in between. This CDR3 region has 12 residues. Germline V gene lookup returns CDR1 SNHLY and CDR2 FYNNEI. The CDR3 DNA follows: TGTGCCAGCAGCAGAGGGGGGGTAGTGCAGTTCTTC. Translated: CASSRGGVVQFF.

The gene calls are TRBV6-1 and TRBJ1-3, with no clear D. V lost 6 bases and J lost 3, with 21 bases in between. From germline, CDR1 is MNHNS and CDR2 SASEGT. This CDR3 contains 17 residues. CDR3 sequence (DNA): TGTGCCAGCAGCGCAGCGGGAATCCCGAGGTTTGGAAACACCATATATTTT. Its translation: CASSAAGIPRFGNTIYF.

This clonotype was found many times. The rearrangement uses TRBV18 and TRBJ1-1; D call uncertain. V lost 2 bases, J lost 0 bases, and 10 bases lay in between. Germline lookup yields CDR1 KGHSH and CDR2 LQKENI. The CDR3 runs 15 residues. CDR3 bases: TGTGCCAGCTCACCATTGGGAAACATGAACACTGAAGCTTTCTTT. Translation gives CASSPLGNMNTEAFF.

In this sample, this clonotype turned up many times. This chain links TRBV7-2 with TRBJ1-2, with 7 bases aligning to TRBD1. The CDR3 covers 16 residues. V shed 2 bases, J shed 2 bases, and the junction held 8 bases outside the gene matches. Germline V gene lookup returns CDR1 SGHTA and CDR2 FQGNSA. The chain's CDR3 is CASSLRPGQLNYGYTF. CDR3 bases: TGTGCCAGCAGCTTACGTCCGGGACAGCTAAACTATGGCTACACCTTC. Full variable domain (outside the CDR3, taken from reference TRBV7-2 and TRBJ1-2): GAGVSQSPSNKVTEKGKDVELRCDPISGHTALYWYRQSLGQGLEFLIYFQGNSAPDKSGLPSDRFSAERTGGSVSTLTIQRTQQEDSAVYLCASSLRPGQLNYGYTFGSGTRLTVV.

The gene calls are TRBV9 and TRBJ2-4, with a tentative D call TRBD1 (6 bases). Looked up from germline, CDR1 is SGDLS and CDR2 is YYNGEE. This CDR3 has 14 amino acids. Trimming left V 4 bases short and J 3 bases short, with 11 bases between. This CDR3 reads CASSPRTVKNIQYF. CDR3 nucleotide sequence: TGTGCCAGCAGCCCCCGGACAGTCAAAAACATTCAGTACTTC.

This clonotype has a handful of counts. The chain employs TRBV30 and TRBJ2-7, with no clear D. Trimming left V 4 bases short and J 5 bases short, with 12 bases between. The CDR3 sequence is 12 residues long. CDR1 is GTSNPN and CDR2 is SVGIG in the germline V gene (reference sequence). CDR3 bases: TGTGCCTGGAATAACTTTAGAAACGAGCAGTACTTC. It codes for CAWNNFRNEQYF.

This clonotype was recorded a few times. This sequence joins TRBV3-1 and TRBJ2-3; TRBD2 matches at 10 bases. The CDR3 sequence is 19 residues long. From germline, CDR1 is LGHDT and CDR2 YNNKEL (reference sequence). J lost 2 bases, V lost 3 bases, and 14 bases had no gene match. In DNA form, the CDR3 reads TGTGCCAGCAGCCAGGACCCTCGGCCTAGCGGGGGCCACACAGATACGCAGTATTTT. It specifies CASSQDPRPSGGHTDTQYF.

Many counts were recorded for this clonotype. V is TRBV6-2 or TRBV6-3 and J is TRBJ2-7; D gene ambiguous. V lost 6 bases and J 4 bases, leaving 10 bases between the germline ends. The CDR3 loop spans 12 amino acids. Germline CDR1 reads MNHEY; CDR2 reads SVGEGT. The chain's CDR3 is CASSKVTYEQYF. The CDR3 nucleotides are TGTGCCAGCAGCAAGGTAACATACGAGCAGTACTTC.

This clonotype was counted ten times or more. The CDR3 reads CASSTRLAETDTQYF. CDR3 in DNA: TGTGCCAGTAGTACCCGACTAGCGGAGACAGATACGCAGTATTTT. The gene calls are TRBV19 and TRBJ2-3; TRBD2 matches 9 bases. Germline V gives CDR1 LNHDA, CDR2 SQIVND (reference sequence). The junction had 5 bases not matched to a gene; V was cut back by 4 bases and J by 3 bases. The CDR3 length is 15 residues.

This clonotype was recorded many times. V is TRBV10-1 and J is TRBJ1-6, with TRBD1 as a possible D gene (6 bases). The CDR3 is 13 amino acids. With 6 bases removed from V and 9 bases from J, the gap between germline ends came to 12 bases. CDR1 is WNHNN and CDR2 is SYGVQD in the germline V gene (reference sequence). CDR3 sequence: CASSSGTSSPLHF. CDR3 bases: TGCGCCAGCAGCTCCGGGACAAGTTCACCCCTCCACTTT.

As for this clonotype: A single base separates this from a much larger clone, so it may be a read error. The rearrangement joins TRBV3-1 to TRBJ2-1; D unresolved. CDR1 LGHDT and CDR2 YNNKEL come from the germline V gene (reference sequence). The CDR3 has 11 amino acids. V was cut by 4 bases and J by 8 bases, with 6 bases left in between. Written as DNA, the CDR3 is TGTGCCAGCAGCCGTTGGGATGAGCAGTTCTTC. It codes for CASSRWDEQFF.

The chain has TRBV5-1 and TRBJ2-1, with D perhaps TRBD1 or TRBD2 (5 bases each). V was clipped by 4 bases and J by 9 bases, with 8 bases between them. The CDR3 has 11 residues. Germline loops: CDR1 SGHRS, CDR2 YFSETQ. The CDR3 DNA is TGCGCCAGCAGCATGGGACGTGAGCAGTTCTTC. This encodes CASSMGREQFF. Supplemented by reference TRBV5-1 and TRBJ2-1, the full variable domain reads KAGVTQTPRYLIKTRGQQVTLSCSPISGHRSVSWYQQTPGQGLQFLFEYFSETQRNKGNFPGRFSGRQFSNSRSEMNVSTLELGDSALYLCASSMGREQFFGPGTRLTVL.

The chain carries TRBV11-2 and TRBJ2-7; D is possibly TRBD2 (6 bases). CDR1 is SGHAT, CDR2 FQNNGV, per germline. This CDR3 is 15 amino acids long. With 2 bases removed from V and 0 bases from J, the gap between germline ends came to 11 bases. DNA of the CDR3: TGTGCCAGCAGCTTAAACCGGGGGATCTCCTACGAGCAGTACTTC. Translating it yields CASSLNRGISYEQYF.

At least ten counts were recorded for this clonotype. The gene calls are TRBV28 and TRBJ2-7; D not resolved. Germline V gives CDR1 MDHEN, CDR2 SYDVKM. V lost 2 bases and J 3 bases, leaving 8 bases between the germline ends. The CDR3 sequence is 13 residues long. The CDR3 sequence is CASSLGVSYEQYF. The CDR3 DNA follows: TGTGCCAGCAGTTTAGGCGTCAGCTACGAGCAGTACTTC.

This clonotype occurred many times. This sequence joins TRBV24-1 and TRBJ1-5; possibly TRBD1 for D (5 bases). Trimming stripped 5 bases from V and 3 bases from J, with 13 bases between. From germline, CDR1 is KGHDR and CDR2 SFDVKD. The CDR3 has 15 amino acids. The CDR3 DNA reads as TGTGCCACCAGTGCTGGACAAGGCACCAATCAGCCCCAGCATTTT. Its protein product is CATSAGQGTNQPQHF.

In its sample, this clonotype was seen a few times. The gene calls are TRBV25-1 and TRBJ1-2; D not resolved. The V gene's germline CDR1 is MGHDK and CDR2 SYGVNS. V lost 1 base and J lost 6, with 15 bases in between. This CDR3 region has 15 residues. This chain's CDR3 is CASSESVKPLHGYTF. The CDR3 DNA is TGTGCCAGCAGTGAATCCGTCAAGCCTCTCCATGGCTACACCTTC.

The rearrangement joins TRBV3-1 to TRBJ1-2; weak D call: TRBD1 (5 bases). The germline V gene encodes CDR1 LGHDT and CDR2 YNNKEL (reference sequence). The CDR3 extends over 15 amino acids. Between the trimmed V and J ends, which lost 2 bases and 6 bases, there was a span of 16 bases. The CDR3 DNA sequence: TGTGCCAGCAGCCAAACGGGGCAAGCACCGCATGGCTACACCTTC. It translates to CASSQTGQAPHGYTF.